This TCR beta chain came from a study of blood T cell repertoires in COVID-19. Study background: Both acute and convalescent COVID-19 samples were obtained from the United States, Italy and Spain. PBMCs, B-cell-depleted T cells, or T cells were the source of the cDNA or gDNA that made up the material.

This clone was recorded once. Original methodology: It was from reference gene primer amplification that nucleated cell counts were estimated. Sequencing used immunoSEQ multiplex PCR; TCRdb keeps in-frame clones, though not all of them. Clone size and the V and J calls come from that table; the DNA yielded D and trimming. The profile covers under 300,000 clones, with approximately 83% appearing a single time and over 9% taken by the ten largest. CDR1 MNHEY and CDR2 SMNVEV come from the germline V gene (reference sequence). Germline trimming cut 6 bases from V and 0 bases from J; bases unmatched to any gene: 6. This CDR3 comprises 16 residues.

Sequencing input: peripheral blood. This rearrangement joins TRBV27 to TRBJ2-1; TRBD1 matches 9 bases. The receptor was derived from a woman aged 45-60 years who had recovered from COVID-19. In DNA, the CDR3 is TGTGCCAGCAGAACAGGGGGCCCGAGCTCCTACAATGAGCAGTTCTTC. Translated, it gives CASRTGGPSSYNEQFF.